This T cell receptor (beta chain) is drawn from a study of T-cell memory formation after mild COVID-19. The wider study: TCR clusters showed largely donor specificity.

Germline V gene lookup returns CDR1 SGHDN and CDR2 FVKESK. This CDR3 has 14 amino acids. Trimming took off 6 bases at V and 0 bases at J, with 12 bases between the two ends. TCRdb analysed the 5' RACE reads with MiXCR anew, one entry per CDR3 protein. The sample has approximately 480,000 distinct CDR3 sequences; roughly 20% are singletons. General study results and limits: A subset of responding clones appeared in pre-infection memory, suggesting cross-reactive memory joined. Mostly located in CM and EM were contracting CD4+ clones, with contracting CD8+ clones located in EMRA.

Of note for this clonotype: Its target is unknown.

The clonotype originates from an adult woman who had mild COVID-19 (a few samples of this study predate the infection). Cell type and time point are not known. V gene TRBV14 combines with J gene TRBJ2-7; D possibly corresponds to TRBD1 (5 bases). Input material: PBMCs or a T cell subset sorted from them (not recorded which). The DNA of the CDR3 is TGTGCCAGCAGTCCAGGGCGTCTCTCCTACGAGCAGTACTTC. Protein sequence: CASSPGRLSYEQYF.